What follows are 7 T cell receptor beta chains derived from one specimen sequenced in a study of tumor-infiltrating lymphocytes in primary liver carcinoma. Starting from approximately 470 ng of total RNA, TCR beta cDNA was produced with a primer in the constant region. The TCR beta library was amplified through three nested multiplex PCR rounds in a modified ARM-PCR procedure. Researchers ran the first two PCR rounds for 10 cycles each with TRBV1-TRBV30 forward primers and a C-beta reverse primer. TCRdb re-derived calls from the multiplex PCR reads in MiXCR, one entry per CDR3 protein. The repertoire includes fewer than 350,000 distinct CDR3 sequences, 50% to 70% of them detected once, and roughly 8.9% sits in the top ten. Blood RNA came from unsorted whole blood; germline DNA was also extracted. The sequenced material came from peripheral blood. Every receptor here comes from a man aged 35 to 55 with primary liver carcinoma and hepatitis B virus infection.

This clonotype has ten or more counts. The chain employs TRBV11-2 and TRBJ2-5; D gene uncertain. This CDR3 spans 15 amino acids. CDR1 is SGHAT, CDR2 FQNNGV, per germline. V lost 3 bases and J 1 base, leaving 12 bases between the germline ends. This CDR3 reads CASSFTRQTQETQYF. CDR3 DNA: TGTGCCAGCAGCTTCACAAGACAAACCCAAGAGACCCAGTACTTC.

Concerning this clonotype itself: Possible read error: a much larger clone is one base away. This chain connects TRBV5-1 to TRBJ2-1; D unresolved. The germline V and J ends were trimmed by 0 bases and 1 base, with 8 bases remaining between them. The germline V gene has CDR1 SGHRS and CDR2 YFSETQ. The CDR3 is made up of 15 amino acids. CDR3 sequence reads: CASSLVSESYNEQFF. The CDR3 DNA follows: TGCGCCAGCAGCTTGGTTTCGGAATCCTACAATGAGCAGTTCTTC.

On this clonotype: The junction and the germline gene differ at one end; a read error may be behind it. The rearrangement joins TRBV6-6 to TRBJ1-4; 7 bases map to TRBD1. CDR3 size: 17 residues. Germline CDR1 is MNHNY and CDR2 is SVGAGI (reference sequence). The CDR3 DNA sequence: TGTGCCAGCAGTTACCCGCGACAGGGCACAACTAATGAAAAACTGTCTTTT. Its translation: CASSYPRQGTTNEKLSF.

In this sample, this clonotype turned up a few times. A much larger clonotype is one base distant, so this may be a read error. The CDR3 loop reads CASSLMGGPQGEQFF. CDR3 DNA: TGTGCCAGCAGTCTCATGGGGGGTCCTCAGGGTGAGCAGTTCTTC. The chain carries TRBV6-2 or TRBV6-3 and TRBJ2-1, with a possible D match to TRBD2 (6 bases). CDR3 length: 15 residues. Trimming removed 5 bases from V and 9 bases from J, with 20 bases in between. Germline V CDR1 and CDR2: MNHEY, SVGEGT.

Worth noting for this clonotype: One end of the junction does not line up with germline, which may come from a read error. CDR3 coding DNA: TGTGCCAGCAGCTTGGGCATATGGGCCTTAAACTCCTACAATGATCAGTTCTTC. Its protein product is CASSLGIWALNSYNDQFF. V is TRBV5-4 and J is TRBJ2-1; no firm D call. This CDR3 has 18 residues. The V gene's germline CDR1 is SGHNT and CDR2 YYREEE (reference sequence).

The chain couples TRBV30 to TRBJ2-1, with no clear D. Looked up from germline, CDR1 is GTSNPN and CDR2 is SVGIG (reference sequence). The CDR3 totals 14 residues. V was trimmed by 1 base and J by 0 bases, leaving 7 bases between them. CDR3 bases: TGTGCCTGGAGTGATCTGAGCTCCTACAATGAGCAGTTCTTC. It specifies CAWSDLSSYNEQFF.

Concerning this clonotype: This may be a read error, as it is one base from a much larger clone. The chain carries TRBV6-5 and TRBJ1-1; a possible D gene is TRBD1 (5 bases). Germline CDR1 MNHEY, CDR2 SVGAGI. The CDR3 spans 15 residues. This chain's CDR3 is CASRALEGMNAEAFF. The CDR3 coding sequence is TGTGCCAGCAGGGCTTTAGAGGGGATGAACGCTGAAGCTTTCTTT.